This TCR beta chain was found in a study of cytomegalovirus exposure and HLA in healthy donors. As regards this clone: The target antigen is unknown.

From germline, CDR1 is SEHNR and CDR2 FQNEAQ (reference sequence). The V gene end was trimmed by 4 bases and the J gene end by 5 bases; junction bases not matched to a gene: 9. CDR3 size: 16 residues. Points from the study as a whole: Most TCR beta V segments were productive about 90% or about 30% of the time in an earlier analysis.

PCR employed 60 Vbeta and 13 Jbeta primers. Sequencing used immunoSEQ multiplex PCR; TCRdb keeps in-frame clones, though not all of them. The table has approximately 120,000 clones, around 68% seen once. The chain couples TRBV7-9 to TRBJ1-1; 11 bases fit TRBD1. The receptor was isolated from a man in his forties or fifties in good health and CMV-seropositive. Sequencing was carried out using PBMCs. The CDR3 protein is CASSSGTGGGWTEAFF. The CDR3 DNA reads as TGTGCCAGCAGCTCCGGGACAGGGGGGGGATGGACTGAAGCTTTCTTT.